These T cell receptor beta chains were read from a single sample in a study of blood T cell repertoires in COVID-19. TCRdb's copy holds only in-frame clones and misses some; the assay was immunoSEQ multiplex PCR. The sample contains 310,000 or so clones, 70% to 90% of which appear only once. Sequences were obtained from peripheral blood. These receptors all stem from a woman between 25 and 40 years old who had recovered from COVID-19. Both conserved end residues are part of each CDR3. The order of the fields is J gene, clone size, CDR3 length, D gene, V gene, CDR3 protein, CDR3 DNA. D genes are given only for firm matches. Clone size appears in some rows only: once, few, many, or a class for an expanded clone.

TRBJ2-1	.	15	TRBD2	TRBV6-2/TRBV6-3	CASSLAGGPYNEQFF	TGTGCCAGCAGCTTAGCGGGGGGTCCGTACAATGAGCAGTTCTTC
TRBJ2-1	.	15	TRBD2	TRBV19	CASSPTSGVFDEQFF	TGTGCCAGTAGTCCTACTAGCGGGGTATTTGATGAGCAGTTCTTC
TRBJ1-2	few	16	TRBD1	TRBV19	CASSISGTGGSYGYTF	TGTGCCAGTAGTATAAGCGGGACAGGGGGCAGCTATGGCTACACCTTC
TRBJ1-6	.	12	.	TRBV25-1	CASRRGNSPLHF	TGTGCCAGCAGGAGAGGTAATTCACCCCTCCACTTT
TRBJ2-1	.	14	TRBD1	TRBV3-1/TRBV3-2	CATTNRGASNEQFF	TGTGCCACCACGAACAGGGGGGCGAGCAATGAGCAGTTCTTC
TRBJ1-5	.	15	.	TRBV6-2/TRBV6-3	CASSTHHTGNQPQHF	TGTGCCAGCAGTACCCATCATACAGGGAATCAGCCCCAGCATTTT
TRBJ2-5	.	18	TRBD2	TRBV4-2	CASSQQMSESSGQETQYF	TGTGCCAGCAGCCAACAGATGAGCGAATCTAGCGGTCAAGAGACCCAGTACTTC
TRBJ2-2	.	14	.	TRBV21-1	CASSRGRSTGELFF	TGTGCCAGCAGCAGGGGGCGGAGCACCGGGGAGCTGTTTTTT
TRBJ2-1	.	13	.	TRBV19	CASTHDSYNEQFF	TGTGCCAGTACCCATGACAGCTACAATGAGCAGTTCTTC
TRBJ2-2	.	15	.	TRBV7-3	CASSLTGANTGELFF	TGTGCCAGCAGCTTAACGGGGGCAAACACCGGGGAGCTGTTTTTT
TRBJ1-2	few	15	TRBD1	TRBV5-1	CASSLDIGQGYGYTF	TGCGCCAGCAGCTTGGATATAGGACAGGGGTATGGCTACACCTTC
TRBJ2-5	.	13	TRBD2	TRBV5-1	CASSIVRETTQYF	TGCGCCAGCAGCATCGTGCGGGAGACGACCCAGTACTTC
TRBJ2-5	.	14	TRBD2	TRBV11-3	CASSLAGAGETQYF	TGTGCCAGCAGCCTAGCGGGAGCTGGAGAGACCCAGTACTTC
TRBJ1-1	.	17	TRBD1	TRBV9	CASSVAWGTGRDTEAFF	TGTGCCAGCAGCGTAGCTTGGGGGACAGGGCGAGACACTGAAGCTTTCTTT
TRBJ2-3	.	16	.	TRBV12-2	CASRPPGGFLSDTQYF	TGTGCAAGTCGCCCTCCGGGGGGGTTCCTCTCAGATACGCAGTATTTT
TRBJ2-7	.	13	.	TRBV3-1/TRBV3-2	CASLGESSYEQYF	TGTGCCAGCCTGGGCGAGTCCTCCTACGAGCAGTACTTC
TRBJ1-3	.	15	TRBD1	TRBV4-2	CASSQNLGQGNTIYF	TGTGCCAGCAGCCAAAATCTTGGACAGGGCAACACCATATATTTT
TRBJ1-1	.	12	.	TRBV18	CASSPWPGEAFF	TGTGCCAGCTCACCATGGCCAGGGGAAGCTTTCTTT
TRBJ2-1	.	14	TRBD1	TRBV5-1	CASAPGTGGNEQFF	TGCGCCAGCGCGCCCGGGACAGGGGGCAATGAGCAGTTCTTC
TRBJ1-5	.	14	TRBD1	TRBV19	CASSIGTADQPQHF	TGTGCCAGTAGTATCGGGACAGCCGATCAGCCCCAGCATTTT
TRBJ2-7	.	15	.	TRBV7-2	CASSLARWEDYEQYF	TGTGCCAGCAGCTTAGCGCGGTGGGAGGACTACGAGCAGTACTTC
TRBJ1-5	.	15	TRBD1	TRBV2	CASTTGTGKGQPQHF	TGTGCCAGCACGACCGGGACAGGGAAGGGTCAGCCCCAGCATTTT
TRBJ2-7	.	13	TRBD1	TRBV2	CASGRDRVSEQYF	TGTGCCAGCGGAAGGGACAGGGTATCCGAGCAGTACTTC
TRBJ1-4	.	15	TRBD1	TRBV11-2	CASSPIRGRGEKLFF	TGTGCCAGCAGCCCGATCAGGGGGCGAGGGGAAAAACTGTTTTTT
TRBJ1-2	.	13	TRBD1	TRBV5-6	CASKLGQGMGYTF	TGTGCCAGCAAGCTGGGACAGGGAATGGGCTACACCTTC
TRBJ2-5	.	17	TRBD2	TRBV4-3	CASSQDFTSGRFETQYF	TGCGCCAGCAGCCAAGATTTTACTAGCGGGAGATTTGAGACCCAGTACTTC
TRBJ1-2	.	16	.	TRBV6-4	CASSEFPGTDSYGYTF	TGTGCCAGCAGTGAGTTCCCGGGGACTGACAGCTATGGCTACACCTTC
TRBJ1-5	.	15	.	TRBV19	CASSIGSRSNQPQHF	TGTGCCAGTAGTATAGGTTCGCGTAGCAATCAGCCCCAGCATTTT
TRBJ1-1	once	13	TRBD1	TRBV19	CASGDRGNTEAFF	TGTGCCAGTGGGGACAGGGGGAACACTGAAGCTTTCTTT
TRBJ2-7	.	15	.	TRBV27	CASSLGLGLTYEQYF	TGTGCCAGCAGTTTAGGCCTAGGCCTCACCTACGAGCAGTACTTC
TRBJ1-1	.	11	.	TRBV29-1	CSASGTVEAFF	TGCAGCGCTTCCGGGACTGTAGAAGCTTTCTTT
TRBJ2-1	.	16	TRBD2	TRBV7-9	CASSSTGGAGYNEQFF	TGTGCCAGCAGCTCCACCGGGGGGGCTGGCTACAATGAGCAGTTCTTC
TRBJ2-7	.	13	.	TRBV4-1	CASSGQGNYEQYF	TGCGCCAGCAGCGGTCAGGGAAACTACGAGCAGTACTTC
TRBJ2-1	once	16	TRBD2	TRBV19	CASSAVFGSGRFEQFF	TGTGCCAGTAGTGCCGTCTTTGGGAGCGGGAGGTTTGAGCAGTTCTTC
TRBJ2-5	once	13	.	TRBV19	CASTPGAQETQYF	TGTGCCAGTACCCCAGGCGCCCAAGAGACCCAGTACTTC
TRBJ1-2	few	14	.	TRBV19	CASSILTPSFGYTF	TGTGCCAGTAGTATACTGACACCCTCGTTTGGCTACACCTTC
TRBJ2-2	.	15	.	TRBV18	CASSPDRGNTGELFF	TGTGCCAGCTCACCAGACAGAGGGAACACCGGGGAGCTGTTTTTT
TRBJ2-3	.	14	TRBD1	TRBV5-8	CASNRGAGTDTQYF	TGTGCCAGCAACAGGGGGGCCGGCACAGATACGCAGTATTTT
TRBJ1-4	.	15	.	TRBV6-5	CASSPTGATNEKLFF	TGTGCCAGCAGTCCTACAGGAGCAACTAATGAAAAACTGTTTTTT
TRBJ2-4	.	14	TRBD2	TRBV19	CASASGGLKKSQYF	TGTGCCAGCGCTAGCGGGGGGCTGAAAAAGAGCCAGTACTTC
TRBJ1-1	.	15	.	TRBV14	CASRLLGGGDTEAFF	TGTGCCAGCAGACTGCTCGGAGGGGGGGACACTGAAGCTTTCTTT
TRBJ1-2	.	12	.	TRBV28	CASSFEGWGYTF	TGTGCCAGCAGTTTTGAGGGTTGGGGCTACACCTTC
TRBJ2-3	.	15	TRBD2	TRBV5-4	CASSNPGLAPDTQYF	TGTGCCAGCAGTAATCCGGGACTAGCTCCAGATACGCAGTATTTT